This TCR beta chain derives from a study of OX40 agonist ivuxolimab in advanced cancers. Whole-study context: It was ivuxolimab, an agonistic anti-OX40 (CD134) antibody, that patients were treated with.

Trimming removed 1 base at V and 3 bases at J, with 4 bases between. The CDR3 length is 12 residues. Germline CDR1 and CDR2: SGHRS and YFSETQ. With regard to this clone: Its specificity is unknown.

The assay was immunoSEQ multiplex PCR, and TCRdb's table has in-frame clones only and misses some. The sample holds roughly 40,000 clones, 80% to 90% seen once. At cycle 4 day 1, cycle 7 day 1, and baseline, blood was sampled. Study-wide results and caveats: Averaged across samples, CD8+ T cells carried more expanded clones than CD4+ did.

This specimen consisted of CD4+ or CD8+ T cells sorted from blood, obtained in a trial of the OX40 agonist ivuxolimab. The sequence derives from an adult with an advanced solid tumor such as melanoma, head and neck, liver or kidney cancer. The rearrangement links TRBV5-1 to TRBJ2-5; D not resolved. CDR3 amino acids: CASSLPKETQYF. The CDR3 nucleotides are TGCGCCAGCAGCTTGCCCAAAGAGACCCAGTACTTC. The entire variable domain, with the rest obtained from reference TRBV5-1 and TRBJ2-5, is as follows: KAGVTQTPRYLIKTRGQQVTLSCSPISGHRSVSWYQQTPGQGLQFLFEYFSETQRNKGNFPGRFSGRQFSNSRSEMNVSTLELGDSALYLCASSLPKETQYFGPGTRLLVL.